What follows are 25 T cell receptor beta chains derived from one specimen sequenced in a study of blood T cell repertoires in COVID-19. The assay was immunoSEQ multiplex PCR, and TCRdb's table has in-frame clones only and misses some. This sample yields under 75,000 clones, of which about four fifths are seen a single time; 15% to 20% belongs to the top ten. The source material was peripheral blood. These receptors originate from a man between 65 and 85 years old who had recovered from COVID-19.

This rearrangement joins TRBV5-8 to TRBJ1-4, with D unresolved. This CDR3 is built from 16 residues. Germline V gene data show CDR1 as SGHTS and CDR2 as YDEGEE. With 4 bases removed from V and 0 bases from J, the gap between germline ends came to 13 bases. DNA for the CDR3: TGTGCCAGCAGCCGGGGAGAACAAGCAACTAATGAAAAACTGTTTTTT. Its protein is CASSRGEQATNEKLFF.

The chain uses TRBV29-1 and TRBJ2-3, with unresolved D. In germline, CDR1 is SQVTM, CDR2 ANQGSEA. The CDR3 covers 11 residues. Trimming pared 4 bases from V and 8 bases from J, leaving 10 bases between. DNA for the CDR3: TGCAGCGTTGTGTTTCGCGGTACGCAGTATTTT. Amino acid sequence: CSVVFRGTQYF.

The chain carries TRBV4-1 and TRBJ1-5, with TRBD1 matching over 11 bases. Germline V gene lookup returns CDR1 MGHRA and CDR2 YSYEKL. After removal of 4 bases from V and 5 bases from J, the junction contained 13 bases not matched to a gene. The CDR3 sequence is 18 residues long. The CDR3 DNA reads as TGCGCCAGCAGCCCACAAATTTCTGGACAGGGGGCGGATCAGCCCCAGCATTTT. It encodes CASSPQISGQGADQPQHF.

This clone has a handful of counts. The rearrangement joins TRBV6-5 to TRBJ2-1; 7 positions agree with TRBD2. V was pared by 5 bases and J by 7 bases, with 2 bases of the junction left unmatched. Germline V CDR1 and CDR2: MNHEY, SVGAGI. The CDR3 covers 12 residues. The CDR3 loop is CASSPSGNEQFF. In nucleotides, the CDR3 is TGTGCCAGCAGTCCTAGCGGAAATGAGCAGTTCTTC.

V and J are TRBV15 and TRBJ2-3; weak D call: TRBD1 (6 bases). Trimming cost V 5 bases and J 1 base, with 10 bases left between them. The CDR3 covers 14 residues. Germline V lookup: CDR1 LNHNV, CDR2 YYDKDF (reference sequence). The DNA for the CDR3 is TGTGCCACCAGCTTCAGGACAGGCACAGATACGCAGTATTTT. As protein: CATSFRTGTDTQYF.

The chain links TRBV5-8 to TRBJ2-3; 11 bases align to TRBD1. Germline CDR1 and CDR2: SGHTS and YDEGEE. The ends lost 4 bases at V and 5 bases at J; junction bases unmatched: 6. The CDR3 has 15 amino acids. In nucleotides, the CDR3 is TGTGCCAGCAGCATGGGACAGGGGGGCAAAGATACGCAGTATTTT. Its protein is CASSMGQGGKDTQYF.

The CDR3 nucleotides are TGTGCCAGTAGTCCGCCGGGACAGGACCTTTATGGCTACACCTTC. The encoded protein is CASSPPGQDLYGYTF. This chain connects TRBV19 to TRBJ1-2; 8 positions match TRBD1. Germline V CDR1 and CDR2: LNHDA, SQIVND (reference sequence). The CDR3 totals 15 residues. Germline trimming cut 5 bases from V and 5 bases from J; bases unmatched to any gene: 10.

V gene TRBV19 combines with J gene TRBJ1-2; 8 bases map to TRBD1. V lost 7 bases and J lost 4; bases outside the gene matches: 8. The V gene's germline CDR1 is LNHDA and CDR2 SQIVND (reference sequence). CDR3 size: 14 residues. The CDR3 reads CASKSDRAGYGYTF. In nucleotides, the CDR3 is TGTGCCAGTAAATCGGACAGGGCCGGCTATGGCTACACCTTC. The variable domain in full, with the rest retrieved from reference TRBV19 and TRBJ1-2, is DGGITQSPKYLFRKEGQNVTLSCEQNLNHDAMYWYRQDPGQGLRLIYYSQIVNDFQKGDIAEGYSVSREKKESFPLTVTSAQKNPTAFYLCASKSDRAGYGYTFGSGTRLTVV.

The chain joins TRBV7-2 to TRBJ1-2; D might be TRBD1 (6 bases). This CDR3 spans 14 amino acids. In germline, CDR1 is SGHTA, CDR2 FQGNSA. The V and J ends lost 3 bases and 6 bases respectively, with 14 bases between them. The CDR3 nucleotides are TGTGCCAGCAGCTTCTCATGGGGGGGCGATGGCTACACCTTC. It codes for CASSFSWGGDGYTF.

This chain uses TRBV28 with TRBJ1-6, with TRBD1 as a possible D gene (6 bases). The CDR3 consists of 15 residues. The V gene's germline CDR1 is MDHEN and CDR2 SYDVKM. Deletions cut 7 bases from V and 7 bases from J, with 17 bases between. CDR3 bases: TGTGCCAGCACCGACGGACAGAGATTAAATTCACCCCTCCACTTT. Translation: CASTDGQRLNSPLHF. The full variable domain, completed using reference TRBV28 and TRBJ1-6, is DVKVTQSSRYLVKRTGEKVFLECVQDMDHENMFWYRQDPGLGLRLIYFSYDVKMKEKGDIPEGYSVSREKKERFSLILESASTNQTSMYLCASTDGQRLNSPLHFGNGTRLTVT.

This chain joins TRBV4-2 and TRBJ1-2, with 8 bases that match TRBD1. Per the germline V gene, CDR1 is LGHNA and CDR2 is YNFKEQ. With V trimmed by 0 bases and J by 4 bases, 4 bases remained unmatched. The CDR3 spans 15 residues. CDR3 sequence reads: CASSQDITGGYGYTF. The CDR3 coding sequence is TGTGCCAGCAGCCAAGATATCACAGGGGGCTATGGCTACACCTTC.

The chain recombines TRBV19 with TRBJ2-7; D is unclear. Looked up from germline, CDR1 is LNHDA and CDR2 is SQIVND (reference sequence). The CDR3 loop spans 16 amino acids. Trimming took 1 base from V and 4 from J, leaving 17 bases between them. The CDR3: CASSIGGSSRGYEQYF. The DNA for the CDR3 is TGTGCCAGTAGTATAGGCGGCAGTTCGAGAGGTTACGAGCAGTACTTC.

The rearrangement uses TRBV28 and TRBJ2-3, with 7 nucleotides matching TRBD1. From germline, CDR1 is MDHEN and CDR2 SYDVKM. The J segment lost 4 bases and the V segment lost 5 bases, leaving 9 bases of the junction unmatched. This CDR3 region has 15 residues. In DNA, the CDR3 is TGTGCCAGCAGTACTAGACAGGGAATGTCAGATACGCAGTATTTT. Its translation: CASSTRQGMSDTQYF. Full variable domain (remainder filled in from reference TRBV28 and TRBJ2-3): DVKVTQSSRYLVKRTGEKVFLECVQDMDHENMFWYRQDPGLGLRLIYFSYDVKMKEKGDIPEGYSVSREKKERFSLILESASTNQTSMYLCASSTRQGMSDTQYFGPGTRLTVL.

This rearrangement joins TRBV12-3 or TRBV12-4 to TRBJ1-1; D is ambiguous. The CDR3 sequence is 12 residues long. V shed 7 bases and J shed 5 bases, with 11 bases lying between them. CDR3 coding DNA: TGTGCCAGCATCTTAGCCGGGACTGAAGCTTTCTTT. Its protein product is CASILAGTEAFF.

The J gene is TRBJ1-1, the V gene TRBV19; 7 bases align to TRBD1. The CDR3 runs 15 residues. Germline V lookup: CDR1 LNHDA, CDR2 SQIVND (reference sequence). With 3 bases clipped from V and 0 bases from J, the junction kept 4 bases outside the gene matches. The CDR3 sequence is CASSIKGTVNTEAFF. The DNA of the CDR3 is TGTGCCAGTAGTATTAAGGGGACAGTGAACACTGAAGCTTTCTTT.

The V and J genes are TRBV30 and TRBJ1-5; the D gene is possibly TRBD1 (5 bases). The length of the CDR3 is 16 residues. The V end was cut by 0 bases, the J end by 4 bases, with 16 bases between. The V gene's germline CDR1 is GTSNPN and CDR2 SVGIG (reference sequence). CDR3 region: CAWSVLGPGRNQPQHF. The CDR3 DNA is TGTGCCTGGAGTGTACTCGGGCCAGGGCGAAATCAGCCCCAGCATTTT. The entire variable domain, with the rest obtained from reference TRBV30 and TRBJ1-5, is as follows: SQTIHQWPATLVQPVGSPLSLECTVEGTSNPNLYWYRQAAGRGLQLLFYSVGIGQISSEVPQNLSASRPQDRQFILSSKKLLLSDSGFYLCAWSVLGPGRNQPQHFGDGTRLSIL.

The gene calls are TRBV6-4 and TRBJ1-5; tentatively, D is TRBD1 (5 bases). From germline, CDR1 is MRHNA and CDR2 SNTAGT. The CDR3 is 18 residues long. The germline V and J ends were trimmed by 0 bases and 4 bases, with 19 bases remaining between them. In nucleotides, the CDR3 is TGTGCCAGCAGTGACTCGAATTCTAGTGGCGGGGGAAATCAGCCCCAGCATTTT. Translation: CASSDSNSSGGGNQPQHF.

This clone turned up a few times. The chain has TRBV7-2 and TRBJ2-5, with D uncertain. Germline assignment: CDR1 SGHTA and CDR2 FQGNSA. V was pared by 5 bases and J by 3 bases, with 7 bases between. The CDR3 is 12 residues long. The CDR3 nucleotides read TGTGCCAGCAGCCAGTCAGAAGAGACCCAGTACTTC. Amino acids: CASSQSEETQYF. Variable domain in full (rest from reference TRBV7-2 and TRBJ2-5): GAGVSQSPSNKVTEKGKDVELRCDPISGHTALYWYRQSLGQGLEFLIYFQGNSAPDKSGLPSDRFSAERTGGSVSTLTIQRTQQEDSAVYLCASSQSEETQYFGPGTRLLVL.

This chain uses TRBV28 with TRBJ2-7, with 7 nucleotides matching TRBD2. This CDR3 contains 15 residues. Germline V gives CDR1 MDHEN, CDR2 SYDVKM. Trimming cost V 5 bases and J 4 bases; bases outside gene matches: 11. CDR3 region: CASSGTTERQYEQYF. The CDR3 DNA sequence: TGTGCCAGCAGTGGGACTACCGAGAGACAATACGAGCAGTACTTC.

This chain uses TRBV7-9 with TRBJ1-3, with D possibly matching TRBD1 (5 bases). This CDR3 comprises 13 residues. CDR1 and CDR2 (germline): SEHNR, FQNEAQ (reference sequence). With 1 base removed from V and 9 bases from J, the gap between germline ends came to 10 bases. The CDR3 loop reads CASSLERGGTIYF. In DNA form, the CDR3 reads TGTGCCAGCAGCTTAGAAAGGGGTGGCACCATATATTTT.

J is TRBJ1-1 and V is TRBV6-1; the D gene is possibly TRBD1 (6 bases). Trimming cost V 8 bases and J 3 bases, with 19 bases left between them. The CDR3 extends over 15 amino acids. Germline CDR1 MNHNS, CDR2 SASEGT. The CDR3 coding sequence is TGTGCCAGCGAGGGGGTACCCCGGAGTGACACTGAAGCTTTCTTT. As protein: CASEGVPRSDTEAFF.

V usage is TRBV11-2 and J usage is TRBJ1-1, with D possibly TRBD1 on 6 matching bases. CDR3 length equals 13 residues. The V gene's germline CDR1 is SGHAT and CDR2 FQNNGV. V was shortened by 5 bases and J by 3 bases, with 10 bases between the two germline ends. The CDR3 DNA is TGTGCCAGCAGCGTACAGGGTGACACTGAAGCTTTCTTT. Translated: CASSVQGDTEAFF.

DNA of the CDR3: TGTGCCAGTAGTAACTTCGTGTCAGGGGACAATTCACCCCTCCACTTT. The encoded protein is CASSNFVSGDNSPLHF. The V call is TRBV19, the J call TRBJ1-6, with D possibly TRBD1 on 6 matching bases. V shed 4 bases and J shed 7 bases, with 17 bases lying between them. In germline, CDR1 is LNHDA, CDR2 SQIVND (reference sequence). The CDR3 runs to 16 residues.

This chain joins TRBV20-1 and TRBJ2-7, with D perhaps matching TRBD1 (5 bases). Trimming removed 3 bases from V and 8 bases from J, with 11 bases in between. Germline loops: CDR1 DFQATT, CDR2 SNEGSKA (reference sequence). This CDR3 comprises 11 residues. The CDR3, as DNA: TGCAGTGCTAGTGGCCCGGACAAGCAGTACTTC. This gives the protein CSASGPDKQYF.

This clone has a handful of counts. The J gene is TRBJ2-2, the V gene TRBV9; 10 bases line up with TRBD2. V lost 4 bases to trimming and J lost 4 bases; unmatched junction nucleotides: 4. The CDR3 loop spans 15 amino acids. Germline values: CDR1 SGDLS, CDR2 YYNGEE. Written as DNA, the CDR3 is TGTGCCAGCAGCACGCGACTAGCGGGCACCGGGGAGCTGTTTTTT. The encoded protein is CASSTRLAGTGELFF.